This is a list of T cell receptor beta chains from one sample in a study of T cells in Graves' hyperthyroidism and ophthalmopathy. Each CDR3 protein is one row after TCRdb ran MiXCR on the multiplex PCR reads. The sample consists of hundreds of thousands of distinct CDR3 sequences, around 13% of them appearing once. The sequenced sample was blood. The source is a woman in her late teens or twenties with Graves' hyperthyroidism. CDR3s leave out the opening cysteine and the closing phenylalanine or tryptophan. Fields, in order: V gene, J gene, D gene, CDR3 protein. D genes are given only for firm matches.

TRBV18	TRBJ2-4	TRBD2	ASSRTSGSRIRNIQY
TRBV20-1	TRBJ2-7	.	SARSVARGFQEQY
TRBV2	TRBJ2-2	TRBD2	AKGLAETNTGELF
TRBV4-1	TRBJ2-1	TRBD2	ASSQAGWAGEEGEQF
TRBV19	TRBJ2-3	TRBD2	ASRRLAGIPDTQY
TRBV20-1	TRBJ2-5	.	SAIRDSAAQY
TRBV6-1	TRBJ2-1	.	ASKAPWLGVSNEQF
TRBV7-9	TRBJ1-2	.	ASSLALISRENGYT
TRBV30	TRBJ1-2	.	AQRRGEGYT
TRBV14	TRBJ2-3	.	ASSQMKAPSTDTQY
TRBV30	TRBJ2-2	TRBD1	AWSVKLGGIGGGELF
TRBV11-2	TRBJ2-7	.	ASSLEKADEQY
TRBV7-2	TRBJ1-2	.	ASSLSRNNRRYGYT
TRBV7-9	TRBJ2-3	.	ASSHNNPSTDTQY
TRBV19	TRBJ2-7	.	ASSITTQAYEQY
TRBV7-4	TRBJ2-1	.	ASSFAGSEQF
TRBV20-1	TRBJ2-1	TRBD2	SALDAGGFNEQF
TRBV24-1	TRBJ2-1	TRBD2	ATSTSGSVDEQF
TRBV25-1	TRBJ2-1	.	ASSEWALRDNEQF
TRBV6-1	TRBJ1-6	.	ASKQQGISYNSPLH
TRBV28	TRBJ1-1	.	ASSWDHMNTEAF
TRBV10-3	TRBJ2-7	.	AISESDYEQY
TRBV7-9	TRBJ2-3	.	ASSGPKGTYPSTDTQY
TRBV29-1	TRBJ1-1	TRBD1	SVEVGQGNTEAF
TRBV2	TRBJ1-5	.	ASSEERTSNQPQH
TRBV29-1	TRBJ2-1	TRBD1	SVGQGFSDEQF
TRBV20-1	TRBJ1-4	.	SASRGLNEKLF
TRBV12-3/TRBV12-4	TRBJ1-4	.	ATRKAGGTKVEKLF
TRBV11-2	TRBJ1-4	.	ASSLGAGYATNEKLF
TRBV4-3	TRBJ2-7	TRBD2	ASSQGLAGSSWWEQY
TRBV12-3/TRBV12-4	TRBJ2-5	.	ASSFRSGETQY
TRBV4-2	TRBJ1-1	.	ASSTMRYTEAF
TRBV7-9	TRBJ2-5	.	ASSLGVLAVQETQY
TRBV6-5	TRBJ1-5	.	ASSYTGRKNQPQH
TRBV29-1	TRBJ1-2	TRBD1	SVDTGGGSYT
TRBV7-9	TRBJ2-7	TRBD1	ASSFTGGTYEQY
TRBV29-1	TRBJ2-2	.	SVAGAEANTGELF
TRBV5-1	TRBJ1-5	.	ASSTSGLLGQPQH
TRBV27	TRBJ2-5	TRBD2	ASSLPGLAGGSNQETQY
TRBV20-1	TRBJ2-1	.	SARGVNEQF
TRBV5-1	TRBJ1-2	.	ASSYLTEYGYT
TRBV10-3	TRBJ2-1	TRBD2	AISVSGLAGGSSEQF
TRBV6-1	TRBJ2-5	TRBD1	ASFETGGEKTQY
TRBV7-9	TRBJ2-5	TRBD2	ASSWGLAGPQETQY
TRBV20-1	TRBJ1-4	.	SARPPVRGELF
TRBV20-1	TRBJ2-7	.	SASSAGDPRLYEQY
TRBV6-1	TRBJ2-6	.	ASSLHWGPGANVLT
TRBV6-5	TRBJ2-2	.	ASSYTSSLGTGELF
TRBV19	TRBJ1-4	.	ASSILVVRSEKLF
TRBV28	TRBJ1-4	.	ASQGEENEKLF
TRBV7-6	TRBJ2-7	.	ASSLVEGMIYEQY
TRBV6-6	TRBJ2-1	TRBD2	ASSYSDSGNGDEQF
TRBV10-2	TRBJ2-7	.	ASSLASIEQY
TRBV11-2	TRBJ1-3	.	ASSLEARLPGNTIY